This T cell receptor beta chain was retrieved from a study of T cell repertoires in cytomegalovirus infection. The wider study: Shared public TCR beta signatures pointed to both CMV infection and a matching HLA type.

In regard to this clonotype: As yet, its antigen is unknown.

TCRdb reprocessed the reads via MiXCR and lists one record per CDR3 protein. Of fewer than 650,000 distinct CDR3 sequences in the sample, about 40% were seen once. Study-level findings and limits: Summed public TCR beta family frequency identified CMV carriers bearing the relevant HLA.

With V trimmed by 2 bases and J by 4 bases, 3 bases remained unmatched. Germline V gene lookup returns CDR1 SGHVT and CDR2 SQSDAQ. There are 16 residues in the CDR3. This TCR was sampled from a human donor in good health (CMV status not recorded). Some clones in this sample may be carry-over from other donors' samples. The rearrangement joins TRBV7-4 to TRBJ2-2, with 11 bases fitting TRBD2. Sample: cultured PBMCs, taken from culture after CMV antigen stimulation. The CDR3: CASSLLAGGLTGELFF. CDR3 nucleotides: TGTGCCAGCAGCTTACTAGCGGGGGGACTCACCGGGGAGCTGTTTTTT. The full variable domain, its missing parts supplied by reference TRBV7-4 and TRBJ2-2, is GAGVSQSPRYKVAKRGRDVALRCDSISGHVTLYWYRQTLGQGSEVLTYSQSDAQRDKSGRPSGRFSAERPERSVSTLKIQRTEQGDSAVYLCASSLLAGGLTGELFFGEGSRLTVL.